This T cell receptor (beta chain) is drawn from a study of T-cell memory formation after mild COVID-19. Study-level results: Certain responding clones were present in pre-infection memory, suggesting participation of cross-reactive memory. Clones contracting over day 15 to 85 were CD4/CD8 balanced, with later expanders leaning CD4+.

TCRdb reanalysed the 5' RACE reads using MiXCR and keeps one entry per CDR3 protein. The table has roughly 110,000 distinct CDR3 sequences, roughly an eighth seen once; the top ten hold around 25%. Concerning this clonotype itself: As yet, its antigen is unknown.

Looked up from germline, CDR1 is MNHEY and CDR2 is SVGAGI. This CDR3 is built from 18 residues. Trimming took 6 bases from V and 7 from J; bases not matched to a gene: 21. Sequences were obtained from PBMCs or a T cell subset sorted from them (not recorded which). The TCR comes from an adult woman who had mild COVID-19 (a few samples of this study predate the infection). Cell type and time point are not known. The V gene is TRBV6-5, the J gene TRBJ2-1, with 7 bases aligning to TRBD1. Here the CDR3 reads CASSWALPGGKLRNEQFF. CDR3 sequence (DNA): TGTGCCAGCAGCTGGGCCCTCCCAGGGGGAAAGTTGAGGAATGAGCAGTTCTTC.